The TCR beta chain described here comes from a study of blood T cell repertoires in COVID-19. Study-wide context: Acute and convalescent COVID-19 specimens originated in the United States, Italy and Spain. Sample material is recorded as cDNA or gDNA derived from T cells, B-cell-depleted T cells, or PBMCs.

As handled by the study authors: By means of reference gene primer amplification, nucleated cell counts were estimated. The table came from immunoSEQ multiplex PCR; TCRdb's copy has only in-frame clones and leaves some out. For V, J and clone size, that table is used; D and trimming come from the DNA. In the table there are about 350,000 clones, 88% of which are singletons. Germline CDR1 SGHAT, CDR2 FQNNGV. V was clipped by 5 bases and J by 4 bases; unmatched bases: 7. The CDR3 extends over 15 amino acids. The chain links TRBV11-2 to TRBJ2-2; 7 positions match TRBD1. The receptor comes from a woman under 40 who had been exposed to COVID-19. Sample: PBMCs or T cells enriched from blood (not recorded which). The CDR3 protein is CASSLVGGFTGELFF. CDR3 nucleotide sequence: TGTGCCAGCAGCCTCGTAGGGGGCTTCACCGGGGAGCTGTTTTTT.